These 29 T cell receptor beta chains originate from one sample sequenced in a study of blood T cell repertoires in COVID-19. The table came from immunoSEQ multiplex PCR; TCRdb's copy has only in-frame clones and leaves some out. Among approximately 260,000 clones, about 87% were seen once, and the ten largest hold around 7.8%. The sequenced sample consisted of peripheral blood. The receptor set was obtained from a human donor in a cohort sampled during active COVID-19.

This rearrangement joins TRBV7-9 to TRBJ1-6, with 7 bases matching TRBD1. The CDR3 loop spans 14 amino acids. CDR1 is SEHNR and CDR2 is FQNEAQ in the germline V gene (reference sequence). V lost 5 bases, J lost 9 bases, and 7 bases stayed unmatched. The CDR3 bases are TGTGCCAGCAGCCAGACAGGGTCTAGTTCACCCCTCCACTTT. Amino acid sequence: CASSQTGSSSPLHF.

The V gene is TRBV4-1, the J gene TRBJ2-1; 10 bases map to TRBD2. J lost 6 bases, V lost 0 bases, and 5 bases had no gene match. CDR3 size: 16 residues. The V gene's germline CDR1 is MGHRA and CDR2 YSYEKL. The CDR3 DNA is TGCGCCAGCAGCCAAGATAGAGGACTAGCGGTCAATGAGCAGTTCTTC. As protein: CASSQDRGLAVNEQFF.

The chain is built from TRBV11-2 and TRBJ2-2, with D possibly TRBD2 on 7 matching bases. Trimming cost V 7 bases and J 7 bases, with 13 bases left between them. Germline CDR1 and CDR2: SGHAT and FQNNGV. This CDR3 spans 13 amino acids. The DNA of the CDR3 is TGTGCCAGCACTCAAAGGGGGGGCGGGGAGCTGTTTTTT. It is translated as CASTQRGGGELFF.

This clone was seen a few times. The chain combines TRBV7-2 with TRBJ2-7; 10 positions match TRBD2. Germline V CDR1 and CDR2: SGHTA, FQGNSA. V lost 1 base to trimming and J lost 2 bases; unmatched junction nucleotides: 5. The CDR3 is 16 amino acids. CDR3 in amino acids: CASSLGSGRAAYEQYF. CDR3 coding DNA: TGTGCCAGCAGCTTAGGGAGCGGGAGGGCCGCCTACGAGCAGTACTTC.

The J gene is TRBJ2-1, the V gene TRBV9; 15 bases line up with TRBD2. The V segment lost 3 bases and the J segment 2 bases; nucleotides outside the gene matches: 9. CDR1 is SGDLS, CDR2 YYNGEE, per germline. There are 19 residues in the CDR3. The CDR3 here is CASSASGLAGGHTYNEQFF. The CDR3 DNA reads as TGTGCCAGCAGCGCCAGTGGACTAGCGGGGGGGCATACCTACAATGAGCAGTTCTTC.

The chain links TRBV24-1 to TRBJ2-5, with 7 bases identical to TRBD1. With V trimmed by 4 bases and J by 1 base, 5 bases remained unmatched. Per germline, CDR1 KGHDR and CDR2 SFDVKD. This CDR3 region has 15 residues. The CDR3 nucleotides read TGTGCCACCAGTGACCGTCGACAGGGCCAAGAGACCCAGTACTTC. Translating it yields CATSDRRQGQETQYF.

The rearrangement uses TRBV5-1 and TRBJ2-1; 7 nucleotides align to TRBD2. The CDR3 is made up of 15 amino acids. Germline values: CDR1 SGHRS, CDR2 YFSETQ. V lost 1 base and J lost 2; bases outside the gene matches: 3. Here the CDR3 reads CASSLYRGAYNEQFF. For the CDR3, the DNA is TGCGCCAGCAGCTTGTACCGGGGGGCCTACAATGAGCAGTTCTTC.

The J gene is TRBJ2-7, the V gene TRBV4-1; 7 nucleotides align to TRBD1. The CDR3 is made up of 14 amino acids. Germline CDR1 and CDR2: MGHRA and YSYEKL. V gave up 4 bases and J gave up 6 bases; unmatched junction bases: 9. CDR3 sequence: CASSRQGRGSEQYF. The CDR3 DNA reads TGCGCCAGCAGCCGACAGGGCCGAGGGAGCGAGCAGTACTTC.

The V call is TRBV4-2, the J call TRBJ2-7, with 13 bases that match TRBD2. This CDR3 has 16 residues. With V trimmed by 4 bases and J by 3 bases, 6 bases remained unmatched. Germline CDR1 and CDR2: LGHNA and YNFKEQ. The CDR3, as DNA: TGTGCCAGCAGCCTACGGACTAGCGGGAGTGGCTACGAGCAGTACTTC. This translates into CASSLRTSGSGYEQYF.

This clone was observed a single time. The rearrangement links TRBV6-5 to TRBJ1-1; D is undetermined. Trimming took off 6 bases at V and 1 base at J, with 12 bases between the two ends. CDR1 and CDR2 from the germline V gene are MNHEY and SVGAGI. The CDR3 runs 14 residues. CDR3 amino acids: CASRPPGGNTEAFF. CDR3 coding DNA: TGTGCCAGCAGACCCCCCGGAGGGAACACTGAAGCTTTCTTT.

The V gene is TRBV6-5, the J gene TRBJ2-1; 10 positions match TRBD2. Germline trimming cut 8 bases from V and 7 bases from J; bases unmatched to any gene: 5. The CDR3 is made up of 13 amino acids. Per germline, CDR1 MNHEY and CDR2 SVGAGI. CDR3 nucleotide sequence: TGTGCCAGCCTAGCGGGAGTCGGGAATGAGCAGTTCTTC. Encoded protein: CASLAGVGNEQFF.

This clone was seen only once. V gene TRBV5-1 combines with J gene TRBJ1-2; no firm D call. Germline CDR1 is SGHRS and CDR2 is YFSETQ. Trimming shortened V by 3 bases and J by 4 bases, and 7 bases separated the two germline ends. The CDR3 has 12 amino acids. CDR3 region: CASSSNTYGYTF. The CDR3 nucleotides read TGCGCCAGCAGCTCCAACACCTATGGCTACACCTTC. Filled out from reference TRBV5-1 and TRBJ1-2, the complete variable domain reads KAGVTQTPRYLIKTRGQQVTLSCSPISGHRSVSWYQQTPGQGLQFLFEYFSETQRNKGNFPGRFSGRQFSNSRSEMNVSTLELGDSALYLCASSSNTYGYTFGSGTRLTVV.

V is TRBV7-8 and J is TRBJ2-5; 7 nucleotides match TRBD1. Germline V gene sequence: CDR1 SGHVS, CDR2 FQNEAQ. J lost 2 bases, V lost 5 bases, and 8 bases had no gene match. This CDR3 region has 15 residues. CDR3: CASSAGDSRQETQYF. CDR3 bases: TGTGCCAGCAGCGCCGGGGACAGTAGGCAAGAGACCCAGTACTTC.

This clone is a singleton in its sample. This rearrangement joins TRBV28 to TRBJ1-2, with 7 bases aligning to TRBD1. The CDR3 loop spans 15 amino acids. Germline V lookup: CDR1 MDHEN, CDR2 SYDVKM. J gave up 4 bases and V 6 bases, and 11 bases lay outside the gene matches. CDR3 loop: CASSTPAGGAYGYTF. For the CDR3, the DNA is TGTGCCAGCAGCACTCCGGCAGGGGGAGCCTATGGCTACACCTTC.

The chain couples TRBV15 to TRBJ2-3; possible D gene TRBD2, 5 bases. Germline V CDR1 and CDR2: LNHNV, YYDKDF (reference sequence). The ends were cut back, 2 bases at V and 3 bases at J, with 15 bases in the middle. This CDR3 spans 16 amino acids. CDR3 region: CATSRTYPGGTDTQYF. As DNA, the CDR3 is TGTGCCACCAGCAGAACGTACCCGGGCGGGACAGATACGCAGTATTTT.

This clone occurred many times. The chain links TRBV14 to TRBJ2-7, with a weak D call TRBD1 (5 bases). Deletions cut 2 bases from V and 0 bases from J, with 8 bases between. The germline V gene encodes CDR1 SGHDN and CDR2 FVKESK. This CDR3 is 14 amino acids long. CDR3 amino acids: CASSQQGLSYEQYF. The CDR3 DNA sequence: TGTGCCAGCAGCCAACAGGGCCTCTCCTACGAGCAGTACTTC. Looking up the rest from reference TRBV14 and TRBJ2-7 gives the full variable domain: EAGVTQFPSHSVIEKGQTVTLRCDPISGHDNLYWYRRVMGKEIKFLLHFVKESKQDESGMPNNRFLAERTGGTYSTLKVQPAELEDSGVYFCASSQQGLSYEQYFGPGTRLTVT.

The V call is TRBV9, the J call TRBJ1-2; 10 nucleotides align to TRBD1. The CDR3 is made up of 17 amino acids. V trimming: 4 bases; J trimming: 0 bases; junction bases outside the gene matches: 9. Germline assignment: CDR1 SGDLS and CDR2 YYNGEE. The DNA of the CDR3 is TGTGCCAGCAGCCTCCGGGACAGGGGAACTTCTAACTATGGCTACACCTTC. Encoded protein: CASSLRDRGTSNYGYTF.

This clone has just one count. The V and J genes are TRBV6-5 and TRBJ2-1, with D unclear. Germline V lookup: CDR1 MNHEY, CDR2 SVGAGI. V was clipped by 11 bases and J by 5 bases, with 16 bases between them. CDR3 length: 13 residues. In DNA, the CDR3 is TGTGCCGCAACCCCGAGAAATAACAATGAGCAGTTCTTC. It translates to CAATPRNNNEQFF.

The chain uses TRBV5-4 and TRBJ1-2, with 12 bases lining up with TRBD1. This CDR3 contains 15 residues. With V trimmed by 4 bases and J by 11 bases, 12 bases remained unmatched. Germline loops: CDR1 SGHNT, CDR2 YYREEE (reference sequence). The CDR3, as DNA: TGTGCCAGCAGCATGGGTGGGACAGGGGGCGGTCAGTACACCTTC. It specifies CASSMGGTGGGQYTF.

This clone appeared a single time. CDR3 DNA sequence: TGTGCCAGCAGTACGACAGGGGGAACTCTAGCCAAAAACATTCAGTACTTC. Protein: CASSTTGGTLAKNIQYF. The chain carries TRBV5-4 and TRBJ2-4; TRBD1 agrees at 9 bases. CDR3 length: 17 amino acids. The junction had 9 bases not matched to a gene; V was cut back by 5 bases and J by 0 bases. Germline-derived CDR1 and CDR2 are SGHNT and YYREEE (reference sequence).

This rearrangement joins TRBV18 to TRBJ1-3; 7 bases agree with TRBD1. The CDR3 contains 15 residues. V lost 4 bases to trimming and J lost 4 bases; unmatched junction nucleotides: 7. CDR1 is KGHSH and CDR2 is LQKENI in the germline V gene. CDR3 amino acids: CASSQGGSGGNTIYF. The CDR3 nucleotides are TGTGCCAGCTCACAAGGGGGCTCGGGAGGAAACACCATATATTTT.

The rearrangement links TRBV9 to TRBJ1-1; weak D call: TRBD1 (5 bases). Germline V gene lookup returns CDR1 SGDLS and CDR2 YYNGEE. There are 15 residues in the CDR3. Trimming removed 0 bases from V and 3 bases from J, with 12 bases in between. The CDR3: CASSVDEGTYTEAFF. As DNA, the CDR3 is TGTGCCAGCAGCGTAGATGAGGGGACTTACACTGAAGCTTTCTTT.

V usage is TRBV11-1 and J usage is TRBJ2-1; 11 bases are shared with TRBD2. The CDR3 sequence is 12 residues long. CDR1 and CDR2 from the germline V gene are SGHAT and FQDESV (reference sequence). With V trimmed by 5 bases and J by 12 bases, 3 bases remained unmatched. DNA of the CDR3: TGTGCCAGCAGCCACGGGACTAGCGGGCAGTTCTTC. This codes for CASSHGTSGQFF.

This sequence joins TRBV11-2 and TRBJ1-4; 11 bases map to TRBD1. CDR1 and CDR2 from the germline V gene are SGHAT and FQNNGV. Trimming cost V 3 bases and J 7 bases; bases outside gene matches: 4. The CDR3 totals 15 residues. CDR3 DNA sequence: TGTGCCAGCAGCTTGACGGGACAGGGGGGTGAAAAACTGTTTTTT. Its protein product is CASSLTGQGGEKLFF.

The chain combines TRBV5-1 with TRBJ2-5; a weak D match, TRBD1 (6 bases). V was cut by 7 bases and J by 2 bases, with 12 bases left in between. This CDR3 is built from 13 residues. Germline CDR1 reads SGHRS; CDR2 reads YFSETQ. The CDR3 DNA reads TGCGCCAGCTCACACGGACAGCAAGAGACCCAGTACTTC. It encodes CASSHGQQETQYF. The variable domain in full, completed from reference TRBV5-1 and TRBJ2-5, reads KAGVTQTPRYLIKTRGQQVTLSCSPISGHRSVSWYQQTPGQGLQFLFEYFSETQRNKGNFPGRFSGRQFSNSRSEMNVSTLELGDSALYLCASSHGQQETQYFGPGTRLLVL.

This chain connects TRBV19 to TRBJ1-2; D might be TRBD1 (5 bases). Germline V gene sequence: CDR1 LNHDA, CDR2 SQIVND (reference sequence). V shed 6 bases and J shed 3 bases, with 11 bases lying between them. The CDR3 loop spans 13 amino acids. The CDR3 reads CASRGAGDYGYTF. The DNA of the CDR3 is TGTGCCAGTAGGGGAGCGGGGGACTATGGCTACACCTTC.

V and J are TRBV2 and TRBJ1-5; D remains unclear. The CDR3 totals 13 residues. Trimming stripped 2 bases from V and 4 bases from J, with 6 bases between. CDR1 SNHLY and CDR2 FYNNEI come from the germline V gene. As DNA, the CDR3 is TGTGCCAGCAGTGAATGGGAGAATCAGCCCCAGCATTTT. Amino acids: CASSEWENQPQHF.

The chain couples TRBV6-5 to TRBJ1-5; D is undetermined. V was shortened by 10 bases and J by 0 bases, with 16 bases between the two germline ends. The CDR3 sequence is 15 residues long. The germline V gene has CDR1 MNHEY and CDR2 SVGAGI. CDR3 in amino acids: CATKPQYNSNQPQHF. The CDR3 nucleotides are TGTGCCACCAAACCCCAGTACAATAGCAATCAGCCCCAGCATTTT.

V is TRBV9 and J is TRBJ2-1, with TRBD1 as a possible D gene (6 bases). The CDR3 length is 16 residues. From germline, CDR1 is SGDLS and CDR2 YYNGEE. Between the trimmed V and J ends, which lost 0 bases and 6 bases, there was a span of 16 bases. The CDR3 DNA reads TGTGCCAGCAGCGTAGAGATAGGGGGAATGGGCAATGAGCAGTTCTTC. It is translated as CASSVEIGGMGNEQFF.